The source of this T cell receptor (beta chain) is a study of tumor and adjacent non-tumor tissue in lung cancer. The study's findings and limits: Higher tumor TCR diversity was associated with shorter survival.

Three rounds of nested PCR, following a modified ARM-PCR protocol, produced the TCRbeta library. From the multiplex PCR reads, TCRdb called clonotypes with MiXCR, one entry per CDR3 protein. The sample yields 75,000 to 95,000 distinct CDR3 sequences, roughly three quarters seen once. The germline V gene encodes CDR1 SGHKS and CDR2 YYEKEE (reference sequence). V lost 0 bases, J lost 4 bases, and 11 bases lay in between. The CDR3 loop spans 14 amino acids. This clonotype was observed many times. Its antigen is unidentified. This sample's RNA came from whole unsorted tissue. The normal lung tissue was taken more than 3 cm from the tumor edge.

Sequences were obtained from distant non-tumor lung tissue. The receptor's source is a woman between 45 and 60 years old with non-small cell lung cancer. The chain is built from TRBV5-5 and TRBJ2-7; D remains unclear. The CDR3 sequence: CASSLGAGSYEQYF. CDR3 sequence (DNA): TGTGCCAGCAGCTTGGGCGCCGGGTCGTACGAGCAGTACTTC.